This T cell receptor beta chain originates from a study of cytomegalovirus exposure and HLA in healthy donors. The PCR employed 60 Vbeta primers together with 13 Jbeta primers. TCRdb's table, derived via immunoSEQ multiplex PCR, lists solely in-frame clones and lacks some. The sample carries 100,000 to 150,000 clones, under 12% recorded once. There are 12 residues in the CDR3. The J segment lost 10 bases and the V segment lost 10 bases, leaving 10 bases of the junction unmatched. The germline gives CDR1 MNHNS, CDR2 SASEGT. The sequence was collected from a woman between 18 and 29 years old in good health and CMV-seropositive. The sequenced material came from PBMCs. The chain is built from TRBV6-1 and TRBJ2-1, with 7 bases lining up with TRBD1. The CDR3: CATKTGVREQFF. CDR3 sequence (DNA): TGTGCCACCAAAACAGGGGTAAGGGAGCAGTTCTTC.